Shown below are 3 T cell receptor beta chains from a single sample sequenced in a study of Ad26.COV2.S vaccination and SARS-CoV-2 variants. The protocol was immunoSEQ multiplex PCR, while the TCRdb copy is restricted to in-frame clones and leaves out a portion. Of hundreds of thousands of clones in the sample, approximately 87% were seen once. Treatment here: about 20 received Ad26.COV2.S at low or high dose, single or two shots; 5 received placebo; per-sample allocation not given. Samples were taken on day 63 after the first vaccine or placebo injection. The input for sequencing was peripheral blood, taken in a trial of Ad26.COV2.S vaccine versus placebo. The receptors were gathered from a person aged 18-65 years who received the Ad26.COV2.S COVID-19 vaccine or a placebo.

This clone was detected once. The chain joins TRBV7-2 to TRBJ2-5, with unresolved D. This CDR3 has 13 residues. Germline V gene lookup returns CDR1 SGHTA and CDR2 FQGNSA. V was trimmed by 6 bases and J by 1 base, leaving 9 bases between them. CDR3 bases: TGTGCCAGCAGTCCCAGGATCCAAGAGACCCAGTACTTC. This translates into CASSPRIQETQYF.

V gene TRBV6-2 or TRBV6-3 combines with J gene TRBJ2-4, with 9 bases matching TRBD1. Germline CDR1 MNHEY, CDR2 SVGEGT. This CDR3 is built from 15 residues. The ends lost 5 bases at V and 6 bases at J; junction bases unmatched: 8. The CDR3 sequence is CASSDTGTGLNIQYF. CDR3 nucleotides: TGTGCCAGCAGTGACACCGGGACAGGGCTAAACATTCAGTACTTC.

The J gene is TRBJ2-7, the V gene TRBV7-9, with D maybe TRBD2 (5 bases). Per the germline V gene, CDR1 is SEHNR and CDR2 is FQNEAQ (reference sequence). The CDR3 has 11 residues. The germline V and J ends were trimmed by 1 base and 11 bases, with 9 bases remaining between them. CDR3 DNA sequence: TGTGCCAGCAGCTTAGAGGGAGTGAAGTACTTC. Residues: CASSLEGVKYF.